The 32 T cell receptor beta chains given below trace back to one sample, sequenced in a study of blood T cell repertoires in COVID-19. Produced via immunoSEQ multiplex PCR; TCRdb's table is partial and in-frame only. The table includes over 50,000 clones, about 90% detected once. Source material: peripheral blood. These receptors were obtained from a woman in her sixties or seventies with active or convalescent COVID-19.

V usage is TRBV7-2 and J usage is TRBJ2-7; 12 bases fit TRBD1. J gave up 6 bases and V 1 base, and 4 bases lay outside the gene matches. The V gene's germline CDR1 is SGHTA and CDR2 FQGNSA. CDR3 length: 15 residues. The CDR3 coding sequence is TGTGCCAGCAGCTTAGGAGGGACAGGGGGCCTCGAGCAGTACTTC. Protein product: CASSLGGTGGLEQYF.

V gene TRBV9 combines with J gene TRBJ2-1; 9 nucleotides agree with TRBD2. The CDR3 is 15 residues long. V shed 4 bases and J 2 bases; nucleotides not matched to a gene: 4. Per germline, CDR1 SGDLS and CDR2 YYNGEE. CDR3 region: CASSLRLAAYNEQFF. The CDR3 coding sequence is TGTGCCAGCAGCCTCAGACTAGCGGCCTACAATGAGCAGTTCTTC.

The chain recombines TRBV29-1 with TRBJ2-7; D is unclear. CDR1 is SQVTM and CDR2 is ANQGSEA in the germline V gene. This CDR3 is built from 13 residues. Deletions cut 2 bases from V and 0 bases from J, with 8 bases between. The CDR3, as DNA: TGCAGCGTTGAAAAGGCAGGCTCCTACGAGCAGTACTTC. As protein: CSVEKAGSYEQYF.

The rearrangement links TRBV9 to TRBJ1-6; D is unresolved. V dropped 1 base and J dropped 9 bases, with 11 bases sitting between them. CDR1 and CDR2 from the germline V gene are SGDLS and YYNGEE. The CDR3 contains 14 residues. CDR3 bases: TGTGCCAGCAGCGTAATGGCAGGTTCTTCACCCCTCCACTTT. It encodes CASSVMAGSSPLHF.

The chain is built from TRBV9 and TRBJ1-2; D call uncertain. Trimming took 0 bases from V and 3 from J, leaving 6 bases between them. The CDR3 runs 13 residues. Germline CDR1 reads SGDLS; CDR2 reads YYNGEE. The CDR3 reads CASSVDPDYGYTF. The CDR3 DNA sequence: TGTGCCAGCAGCGTAGACCCAGACTATGGCTACACCTTC.

This clone has a single count. This chain links TRBV6-5 with TRBJ2-3; tentatively, D is TRBD2 (6 bases). Trimming pared 2 bases from V and 5 bases from J, leaving 17 bases between. Per the germline V gene, CDR1 is MNHEY and CDR2 is SVGAGI. The CDR3 runs to 16 residues. CDR3 DNA sequence: TGTGCCAGCAGTTACGAGATTCCGGGAGCGGTAGATACGCAGTATTTT. Translation: CASSYEIPGAVDTQYF.

The chain joins TRBV7-3 to TRBJ2-2; D might be TRBD2 (5 bases). The V gene's germline CDR1 is SGHTA and CDR2 FQGTGA. V was clipped by 5 bases and J by 6 bases, with 19 bases between them. The CDR3 sequence is 16 residues long. The CDR3 nucleotides read TGTGCCAGCAGCCCACGGGGAGCTGCCGCCGCCGGGGAGCTGTTTTTT. Protein: CASSPRGAAAAGELFF.

The DNA for the CDR3 is TGTGCCAGTAGTATAGACGGGGGCACTGAAGCTTTCTTT. It translates to CASSIDGGTEAFF. The V gene is TRBV19, the J gene TRBJ1-1; tentative D call: TRBD1 (5 bases). This CDR3 has 13 amino acids. The germline gives CDR1 LNHDA, CDR2 SQIVND (reference sequence). The V end was cut by 0 bases, the J end by 4 bases, with 6 bases between. The full variable domain, rest sourced from reference TRBV19 and TRBJ1-1, is DGGITQSPKYLFRKEGQNVTLSCEQNLNHDAMYWYRQDPGQGLRLIYYSQIVNDFQKGDIAEGYSVSREKKESFPLTVTSAQKNPTAFYLCASSIDGGTEAFFGQGTRLTVV.

This rearrangement joins TRBV5-1 to TRBJ2-4, with 10 bases identical to TRBD2. Germline assignment: CDR1 SGHRS and CDR2 YFSETQ. V was clipped by 0 bases and J by 7 bases; unmatched bases: 4. The CDR3 totals 15 residues. The DNA of the CDR3 is TGCGCCAGCAGCTTGGGAGCTAGCGGGAGTAACATTCAGTACTTC. Translating it yields CASSLGASGSNIQYF.

J is TRBJ1-2 and V is TRBV27, with 7 positions matching TRBD1. Germline assignment: CDR1 MNHEY and CDR2 SMNVEV (reference sequence). After removal of 5 bases from V and 7 bases from J, the junction contained 7 bases not matched to a gene. CDR3 length: 13 amino acids. The CDR3 DNA reads TGTGCCAGCAGTCTACCAACAGGGGTTGGCTACACCTTC. This sequence encodes CASSLPTGVGYTF.

The chain couples TRBV29-1 to TRBJ2-7, with D unclear. The CDR3 is 11 residues long. The V end was cut by 4 bases, the J end by 6 bases, with 10 bases between. CDR1 and CDR2 from the germline V gene are SQVTM and ANQGSEA. The CDR3 DNA is TGCAGCGTTGTATTAAGGAGCGAGCAGTACTTC. This translates into CSVVLRSEQYF.

This clone was counted between two and nine times. The chain carries TRBV12-3 or TRBV12-4 and TRBJ2-1; D gene uncertain. This CDR3 has 13 amino acids. Trimming left V 7 bases short and J 7 bases short, with 14 bases between. Here the CDR3 DNA reads TGTGCCAGCACTGAAAGACTGCCTAATGAGCAGTTCTTC. It translates to CASTERLPNEQFF.

The V call is TRBV6-1, the J call TRBJ2-1; 9 bases line up with TRBD1. Looked up from germline, CDR1 is MNHNS and CDR2 is SASEGT. The CDR3 is 15 residues long. V dropped 2 bases and J dropped 2; count of bases not matched to a gene: 1. The CDR3 region is CASSERDRAYNEQFF. In DNA, the CDR3 is TGTGCCAGCAGTGAACGGGACAGGGCCTACAATGAGCAGTTCTTC.

The V and J genes are TRBV2 and TRBJ2-1; TRBD2 might be the D (6 bases). There are 15 residues in the CDR3. Germline-derived CDR1 and CDR2 are SNHLY and FYNNEI. The V end was cut by 7 bases, the J end by 0 bases, with 13 bases between. The CDR3 coding sequence is TGTGCCAGCAAATTTGGACTAAGCTCCTACAATGAGCAGTTCTTC. Translated, it gives CASKFGLSSYNEQFF.

The chain links TRBV20-1 to TRBJ1-2; 7 bases align to TRBD1. Germline V gene sequence: CDR1 DFQATT, CDR2 SNEGSKA (reference sequence). Trimming removed 5 bases from V and 4 bases from J; junction bases left unmatched: 1. CDR3 size: 11 residues. CDR3 DNA: TGCAGTGCTGGACAGGTCTATGGCTACACCTTC. Translating it yields CSAGQVYGYTF.

This chain uses TRBV27 with TRBJ2-1; perhaps TRBD1 as D (6 bases). V lost 5 bases and J 4 bases, leaving 15 bases between the germline ends. Germline-derived CDR1 and CDR2 are MNHEY and SMNVEV (reference sequence). The CDR3 loop spans 15 amino acids. The CDR3 region is CASSPQQGTYNEQFF. CDR3 in DNA: TGTGCCAGCAGTCCTCAACAGGGAACTTACAATGAGCAGTTCTTC.

This clone was found once. The chain recombines TRBV18 with TRBJ1-2, with 9 bases matching TRBD1. Germline trimming cut 6 bases from V and 6 bases from J; bases unmatched to any gene: 11. This CDR3 has 15 amino acids. CDR1 KGHSH and CDR2 LQKENI come from the germline V gene. CDR3 residues: CASSRDRAPGDGYTF. CDR3 coding DNA: TGTGCCAGCTCGCGGGACAGGGCACCTGGGGATGGCTACACCTTC. Full variable domain (missing parts from reference TRBV18 and TRBJ1-2): NAGVMQNPRHLVRRRGQEARLRCSPMKGHSHVYWYRQLPEEGLKFMVYLQKENIIDESGMPKERFSAEFPKEGPSILRIQQVVRGDSAAYFCASSRDRAPGDGYTFGSGTRLTVV.

This rearrangement joins TRBV28 to TRBJ1-5; no definite D call. Germline-derived CDR1 and CDR2 are MDHEN and SYDVKM. V lost 2 bases and J lost 6, with 11 bases in between. This CDR3 has 14 amino acids. CDR3 DNA: TGTGCCAGCAGTTTACGAGGGTATGTTCAGCCCCAGCATTTT. Protein product: CASSLRGYVQPQHF.

The chain has TRBV5-5 and TRBJ1-5; no clear D gene. Trimming took off 0 bases at V and 3 bases at J, with 7 bases between the two ends. The germline CDR1 and CDR2 sequences are SGHKS and YYEKEE (reference sequence). The CDR3 is made up of 14 amino acids. Here the CDR3 reads CASSLVRDNQPQHF. CDR3 DNA: TGTGCCAGCAGCTTGGTTCGGGACAATCAGCCCCAGCATTTT. The full variable domain, with the rest looked up from reference TRBV5-5 and TRBJ1-5, is DAGVTQSPTHLIKTRGQQVTLRCSPISGHKSVSWYQQVLGQGPQFIFQYYEKEERGRGNFPDRFSARQFPNYSSELNVNALLLGDSALYLCASSLVRDNQPQHFGDGTRLSIL.

This chain connects TRBV6-2 or TRBV6-3 to TRBJ2-7; 9 bases match TRBD1. The germline gives CDR1 MNHEY, CDR2 SVGEGT. The CDR3 is made up of 16 amino acids. Trimming at V came to 0 bases and at J to 3 bases, leaving 6 bases not matched to a gene. CDR3 sequence (DNA): TGTGCCAGCAGTTACTCGAGAGGGACAGGGAACTACGAGCAGTACTTC. It is translated as CASSYSRGTGNYEQYF.

The chain uses TRBV6-6 and TRBJ1-1; 8 positions agree with TRBD1. The germline V gene encodes CDR1 MNHNY and CDR2 SVGAGI (reference sequence). The CDR3 consists of 14 residues. V was clipped by 0 bases and J by 4 bases; unmatched bases: 1. CDR3 bases: TGTGCCAGCAGTTACTCGCAGGGGGCCACTGAAGCTTTCTTT. Amino acid sequence: CASSYSQGATEAFF.

Regarding this clone: Germline and junction disagree at one end, which may indicate a read error. The CDR3: CASSEVGPGDSAF. CDR3 bases: TGCGCCAGCAGTGAGGTGGGGCCTGGGGACTCGGCCTTC. The rearrangement uses TRBV10-2 and TRBJ1-2, with D maybe TRBD1 (5 bases). The CDR3 spans 13 residues. Germline CDR1 and CDR2: WSHSY and SAAADI.

The chain is built from TRBV19 and TRBJ1-1; 8 positions agree with TRBD1. V was clipped by 6 bases and J by 5 bases; unmatched bases: 8. The CDR3 spans 14 residues. Germline loops: CDR1 LNHDA, CDR2 SQIVND (reference sequence). The CDR3: CASRWRQGKTEAFF. As DNA, the CDR3 is TGTGCCAGTAGATGGAGACAGGGGAAAACTGAAGCTTTCTTT.

The CDR3 loop reads CASSLGTGEGRNSPLHF. DNA for the CDR3: TGCGCCAGCAGCTTGGGGACAGGGGAGGGTCGTAATTCACCCCTCCACTTT. This rearrangement joins TRBV5-1 to TRBJ1-6, with 9 bases matching TRBD1. The CDR3 spans 17 residues. The germline V gene encodes CDR1 SGHRS and CDR2 YFSETQ. V dropped 0 bases and J dropped 6; count of bases not matched to a gene: 7.

V and J are TRBV3-1 (or the pseudogene TRBV3-2) and TRBJ2-3; D gene unclear. V lost 3 bases and J 6 bases, leaving 13 bases between the germline ends. Germline CDR1 LGHDT, CDR2 YNNKEL (reference sequence). There are 14 residues in the CDR3. The CDR3 region is CASSHLSTGDTQYF. The CDR3 coding sequence is TGTGCCAGCAGCCATTTATCCACCGGTGATACGCAGTATTTT.

The V call is TRBV7-3, the J call TRBJ2-2, with D perhaps TRBD2 (6 bases). CDR1 is SGHTA and CDR2 is FQGTGA in the germline V gene. This CDR3 is 15 amino acids long. Trimming cost V 5 bases and J 6 bases, with 16 bases left between them. CDR3 sequence reads: CASSTMGGGSGELFF. The DNA of the CDR3 is TGTGCCAGCAGCACGATGGGAGGCGGGTCCGGGGAGCTGTTTTTT.

This chain joins TRBV2 and TRBJ2-1, with D possibly being TRBD2 (6 bases). The CDR3 runs to 14 residues. The germline CDR1 and CDR2 sequences are SNHLY and FYNNEI. The germline V and J ends were trimmed by 3 bases and 8 bases, with 14 bases remaining between them. This chain's CDR3 is CASSDSGPVDEQFF. The CDR3 DNA is TGTGCCAGCAGTGACAGCGGGCCGGTCGATGAGCAGTTCTTC.

The V gene is TRBV9, the J gene TRBJ2-7, with D possibly TRBD2 on 5 matching bases. Germline V gene sequence: CDR1 SGDLS, CDR2 YYNGEE. Trimming removed 0 bases from V and 7 bases from J, with 17 bases in between. There are 15 residues in the CDR3. Here the CDR3 DNA reads TGTGCCAGCAGCGTAGACCCCGGGGTAACGGGAGAGCAGTACTTC. It encodes CASSVDPGVTGEQYF.

The chain employs TRBV28 and TRBJ2-1, with D possibly TRBD1 on 7 matching bases. The germline gives CDR1 MDHEN, CDR2 SYDVKM. The CDR3 runs to 14 residues. Deletions cut 3 bases from V and 7 bases from J, with 13 bases between. CDR3 sequence: CASSFNRGGNEQFF. Written as DNA, the CDR3 is TGTGCCAGCAGTTTCAACAGGGGAGGAAATGAGCAGTTCTTC.

In its sample, this clone was seen a few times. CDR3 in DNA: TGTGCCAGCAGCCAATTATTCTCGGGCTCTGGAAACACCATATATTTT. The encoded protein is CASSQLFSGSGNTIYF. The V gene is TRBV3-1 (or the pseudogene TRBV3-2), the J gene TRBJ1-3; D uncertain. V was pared by 2 bases and J by 0 bases, with 11 bases between. The CDR3 loop spans 16 amino acids. Germline CDR1 reads LGHDT; CDR2 reads YNNKEL (reference sequence).

The V call is TRBV10-2, the J call TRBJ2-1; 9 nucleotides agree with TRBD2. Germline V gene lookup returns CDR1 WSHSY and CDR2 SAAADI. Losses at the gene ends were 8 bases for V and 7 bases for J; bases not matched to a gene: 6. This CDR3 spans 13 amino acids. The CDR3 region is CASLVAGVNEQFF. The CDR3 DNA sequence: TGCGCCAGCCTAGTAGCGGGGGTAAATGAGCAGTTCTTC.

As for this clone: A clone one base away is much larger, so this may be a read error. This chain joins TRBV15 and TRBJ1-1; D gene uncertain. The germline V gene encodes CDR1 LNHNV and CDR2 YYDKDF (reference sequence). Trimming took off 0 bases at V and 11 bases at J, with 10 bases between the two ends. The CDR3 sequence is 12 residues long. In DNA, the CDR3 is TGTGCCACCAGCAGAGATCGTGAACACGCTTTCTTT. The encoded protein is CATSRDREHAFF.